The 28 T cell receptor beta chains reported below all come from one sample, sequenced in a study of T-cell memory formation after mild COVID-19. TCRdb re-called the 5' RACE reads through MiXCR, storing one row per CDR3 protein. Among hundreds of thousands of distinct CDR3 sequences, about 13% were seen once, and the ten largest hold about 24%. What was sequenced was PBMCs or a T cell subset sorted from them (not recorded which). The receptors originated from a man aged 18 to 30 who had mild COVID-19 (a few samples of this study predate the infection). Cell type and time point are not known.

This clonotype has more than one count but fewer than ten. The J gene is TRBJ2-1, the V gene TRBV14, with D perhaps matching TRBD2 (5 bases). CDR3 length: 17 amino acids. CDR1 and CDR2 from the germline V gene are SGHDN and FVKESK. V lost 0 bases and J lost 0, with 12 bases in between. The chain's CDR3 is CASSQDRGASSYNEQFF. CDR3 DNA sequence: TGTGCCAGCAGCCAAGATCGGGGAGCTAGCTCCTACAATGAGCAGTTCTTC. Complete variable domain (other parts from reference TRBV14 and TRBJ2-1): EAGVTQFPSHSVIEKGQTVTLRCDPISGHDNLYWYRRVMGKEIKFLLHFVKESKQDESGMPNNRFLAERTGGTYSTLKVQPAELEDSGVYFCASSQDRGASSYNEQFFGPGTRLTVL.

For the CDR3, the DNA is TGTGCCAGCTCACCTCAGCGGGGTGGGTACGAGCAGTACGTC. This translates into CASSPQRGGYEQYV. V is TRBV18 and J is TRBJ2-7; 7 bases map to TRBD2. The CDR3 runs to 14 residues. The germline V gene encodes CDR1 KGHSH and CDR2 LQKENI. Losses at the gene ends were 3 bases for V and 4 bases for J; bases not matched to a gene: 6.

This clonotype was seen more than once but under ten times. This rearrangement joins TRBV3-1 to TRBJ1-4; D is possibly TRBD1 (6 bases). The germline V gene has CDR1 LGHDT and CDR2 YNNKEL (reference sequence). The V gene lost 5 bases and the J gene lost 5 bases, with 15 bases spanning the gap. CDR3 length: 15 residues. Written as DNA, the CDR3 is TGTGCCAGCAGCTCAAGACGCACAGGGAATGAAAAACTGTTTTTT. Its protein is CASSSRRTGNEKLFF.

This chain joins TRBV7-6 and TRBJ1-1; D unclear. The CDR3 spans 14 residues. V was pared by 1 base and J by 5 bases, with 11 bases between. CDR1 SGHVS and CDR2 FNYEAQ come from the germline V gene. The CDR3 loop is CASSLGVSITEAFF. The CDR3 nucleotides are TGTGCCAGCAGCTTAGGGGTTTCAATTACTGAAGCTTTCTTT.

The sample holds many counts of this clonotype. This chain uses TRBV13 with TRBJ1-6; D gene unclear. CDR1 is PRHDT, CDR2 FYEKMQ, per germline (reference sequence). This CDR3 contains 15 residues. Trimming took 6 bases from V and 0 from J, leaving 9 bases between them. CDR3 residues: CASRTGSSYNSPLHF. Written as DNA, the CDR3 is TGTGCCAGCAGAACGGGAAGCTCCTATAATTCACCCCTCCACTTT.

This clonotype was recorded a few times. The DNA for the CDR3 is TGCAGTGCTAGACCACCGCGGCCGGGAACCAGGTGGGAGACCCAGTACTTC. It translates to CSARPPRPGTRWETQYF. The J gene is TRBJ2-5, the V gene TRBV20-1; TRBD2 might be the D (5 bases). Trimming pared 2 bases from V and 5 bases from J, leaving 24 bases between. The V gene's germline CDR1 is DFQATT and CDR2 SNEGSKA (reference sequence). This CDR3 is 17 amino acids long.

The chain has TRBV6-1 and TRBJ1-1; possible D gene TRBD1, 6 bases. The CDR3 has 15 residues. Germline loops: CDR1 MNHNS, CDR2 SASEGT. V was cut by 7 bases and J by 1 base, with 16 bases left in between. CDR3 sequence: CASTDWTARNTEAFF. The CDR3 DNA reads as TGTGCCAGCACCGATTGGACAGCCCGGAACACTGAAGCTTTCTTT.

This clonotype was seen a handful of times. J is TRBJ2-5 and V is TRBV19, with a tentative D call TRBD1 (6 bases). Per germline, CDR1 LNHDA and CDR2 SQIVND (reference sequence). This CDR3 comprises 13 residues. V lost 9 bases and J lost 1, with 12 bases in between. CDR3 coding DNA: TGTGCCAGCGTGGGGGCCCCCCAAGAGACCCAGTACTTC. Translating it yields CASVGAPQETQYF.

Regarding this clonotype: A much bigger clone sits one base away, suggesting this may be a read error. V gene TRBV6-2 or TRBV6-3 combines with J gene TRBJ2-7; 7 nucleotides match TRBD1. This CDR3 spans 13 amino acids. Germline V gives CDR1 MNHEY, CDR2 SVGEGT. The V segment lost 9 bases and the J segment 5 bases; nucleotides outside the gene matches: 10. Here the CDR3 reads CARRQQGRDEQYV. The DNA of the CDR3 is TGTGCCAGAAGACAACAGGGGCGCGACGAGCAGTACGTC.

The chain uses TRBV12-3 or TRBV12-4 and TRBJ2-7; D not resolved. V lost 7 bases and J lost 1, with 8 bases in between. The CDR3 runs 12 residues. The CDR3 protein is CASTIGSYEQYF. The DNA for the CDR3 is TGTGCCAGCACGATAGGGTCCTACGAGCAGTACTTC.

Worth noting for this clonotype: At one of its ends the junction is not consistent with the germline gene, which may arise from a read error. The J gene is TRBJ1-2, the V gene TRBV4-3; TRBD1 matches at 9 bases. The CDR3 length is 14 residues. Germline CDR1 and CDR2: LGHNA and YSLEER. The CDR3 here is CASSKDRGGYGYTF. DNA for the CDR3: TGCGCCAGCAGCAAAGACAGGGGGGGCTATGGCTACACCTTC.

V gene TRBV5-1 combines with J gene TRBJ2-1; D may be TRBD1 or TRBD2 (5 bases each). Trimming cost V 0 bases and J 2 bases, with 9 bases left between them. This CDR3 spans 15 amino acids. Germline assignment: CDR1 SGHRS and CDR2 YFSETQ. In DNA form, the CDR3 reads TGCGCCAGCAGCTTGGGAGGGGTTCCCTACAATGAGCAGTTCTTC. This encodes CASSLGGVPYNEQFF. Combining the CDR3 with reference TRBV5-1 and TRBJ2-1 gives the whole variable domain KAGVTQTPRYLIKTRGQQVTLSCSPISGHRSVSWYQQTPGQGLQFLFEYFSETQRNKGNFPGRFSGRQFSNSRSEMNVSTLELGDSALYLCASSLGGVPYNEQFFGPGTRLTVL.

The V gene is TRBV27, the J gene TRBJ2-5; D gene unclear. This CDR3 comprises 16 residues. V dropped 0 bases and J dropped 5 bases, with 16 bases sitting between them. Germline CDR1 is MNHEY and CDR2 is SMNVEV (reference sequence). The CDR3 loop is CASSLSPGTPGETQYF. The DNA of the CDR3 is TGTGCCAGCAGTTTATCGCCAGGAACGCCTGGGGAGACCCAGTACTTC.

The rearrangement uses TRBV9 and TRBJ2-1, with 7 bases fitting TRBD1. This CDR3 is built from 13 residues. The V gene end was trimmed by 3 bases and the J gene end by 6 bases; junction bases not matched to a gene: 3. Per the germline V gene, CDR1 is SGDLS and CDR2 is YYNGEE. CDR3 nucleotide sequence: TGTGCCAGCAGCGGAAACAGGGGCAATGAGCAGTTCTTC. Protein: CASSGNRGNEQFF.

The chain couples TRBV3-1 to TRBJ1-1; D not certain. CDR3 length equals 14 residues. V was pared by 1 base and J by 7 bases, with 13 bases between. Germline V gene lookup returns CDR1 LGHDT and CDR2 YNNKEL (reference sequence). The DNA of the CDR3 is TGTGCCAGCAGCCAAGGGATCAAGCCTCATGAAGCTTTCTTT. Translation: CASSQGIKPHEAFF.

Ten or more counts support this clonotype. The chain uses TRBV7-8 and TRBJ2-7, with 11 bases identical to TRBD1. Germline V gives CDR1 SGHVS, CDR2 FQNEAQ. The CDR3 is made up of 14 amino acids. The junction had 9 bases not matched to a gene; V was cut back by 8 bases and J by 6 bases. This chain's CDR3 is CASATRTGGAEQYF. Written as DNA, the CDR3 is TGTGCCAGCGCAACTCGGACAGGGGGCGCCGAGCAGTACTTC.

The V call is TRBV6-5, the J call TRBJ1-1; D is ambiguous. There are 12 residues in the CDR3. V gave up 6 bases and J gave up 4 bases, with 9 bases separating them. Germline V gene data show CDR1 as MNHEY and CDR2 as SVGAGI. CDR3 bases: TGTGCCAGCAGGGGCATTGGCACTGAAGCTTTCTTT. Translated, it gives CASRGIGTEAFF.

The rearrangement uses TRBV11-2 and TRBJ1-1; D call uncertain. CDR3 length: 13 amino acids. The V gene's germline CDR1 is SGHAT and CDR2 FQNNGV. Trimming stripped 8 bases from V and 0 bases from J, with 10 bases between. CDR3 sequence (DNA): TGTGCCAGCTTCGGGCAGTTGAACACTGAAGCTTTCTTT. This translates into CASFGQLNTEAFF.

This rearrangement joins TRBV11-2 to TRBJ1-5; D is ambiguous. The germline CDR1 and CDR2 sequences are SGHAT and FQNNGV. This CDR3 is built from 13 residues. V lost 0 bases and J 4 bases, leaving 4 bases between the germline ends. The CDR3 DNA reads TGTGCCAGCAGCTTAGACGAGAATCAGCCCCAGCATTTT. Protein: CASSLDENQPQHF.

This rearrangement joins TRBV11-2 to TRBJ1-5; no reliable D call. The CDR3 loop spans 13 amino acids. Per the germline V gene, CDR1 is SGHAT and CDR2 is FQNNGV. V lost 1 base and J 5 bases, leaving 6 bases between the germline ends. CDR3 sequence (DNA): TGTGCCAGCAGCTTAGTAGCGGATCAGCCCCAGCATTTT. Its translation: CASSLVADQPQHF.

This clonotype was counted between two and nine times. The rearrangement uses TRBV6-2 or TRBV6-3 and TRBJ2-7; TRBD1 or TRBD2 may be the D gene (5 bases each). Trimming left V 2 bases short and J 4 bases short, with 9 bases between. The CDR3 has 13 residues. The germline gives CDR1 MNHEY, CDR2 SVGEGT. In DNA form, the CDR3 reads TGTGCCAGCAGTTACGGGGACCCTTACGAGCAGTACTTC. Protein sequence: CASSYGDPYEQYF.

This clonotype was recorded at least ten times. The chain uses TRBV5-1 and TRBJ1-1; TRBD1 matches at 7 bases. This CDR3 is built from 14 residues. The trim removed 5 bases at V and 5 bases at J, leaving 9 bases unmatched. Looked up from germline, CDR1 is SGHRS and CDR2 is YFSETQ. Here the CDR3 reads CASSQRGPRTEAFF. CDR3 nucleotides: TGCGCCAGCAGTCAGAGGGGGCCGAGGACTGAAGCTTTCTTT.

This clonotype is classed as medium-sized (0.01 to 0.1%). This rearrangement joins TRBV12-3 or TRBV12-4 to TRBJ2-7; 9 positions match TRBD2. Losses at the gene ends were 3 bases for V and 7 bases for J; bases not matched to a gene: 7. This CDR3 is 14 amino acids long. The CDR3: CASSFGGGAGEQYF. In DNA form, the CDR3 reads TGTGCCAGCAGTTTTGGCGGGGGGGCCGGTGAGCAGTACTTC.

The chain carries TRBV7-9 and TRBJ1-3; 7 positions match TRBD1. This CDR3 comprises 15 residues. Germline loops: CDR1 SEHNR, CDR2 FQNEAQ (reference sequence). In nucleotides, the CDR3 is TGTGCACCAGTGTCCCGGACAGGCTCTGGAAACACCATATATTTT. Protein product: CAPVSRTGSGNTIYF.

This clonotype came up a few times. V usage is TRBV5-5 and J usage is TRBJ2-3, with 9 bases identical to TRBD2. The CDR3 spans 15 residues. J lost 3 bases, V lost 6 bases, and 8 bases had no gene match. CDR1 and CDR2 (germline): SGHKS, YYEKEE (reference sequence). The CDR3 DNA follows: TGTGCCAGCAATGATGGAGCGGGGGGTACAGATACGCAGTATTTT. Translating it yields CASNDGAGGTDTQYF.

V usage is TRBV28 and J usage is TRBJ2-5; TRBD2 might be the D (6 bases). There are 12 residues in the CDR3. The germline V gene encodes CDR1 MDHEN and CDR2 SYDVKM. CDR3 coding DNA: TGTGCTATACGCGGGGACTGGGAGACCCAGTACTTC. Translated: CAIRGDWETQYF.

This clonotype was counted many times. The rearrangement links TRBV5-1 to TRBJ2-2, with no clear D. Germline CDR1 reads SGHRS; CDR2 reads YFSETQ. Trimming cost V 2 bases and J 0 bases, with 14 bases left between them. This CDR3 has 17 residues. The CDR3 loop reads CASSFVRTSANTGELFF. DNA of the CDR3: TGCGCCAGCAGCTTTGTTCGGACGAGCGCGAACACCGGGGAGCTGTTTTTT.

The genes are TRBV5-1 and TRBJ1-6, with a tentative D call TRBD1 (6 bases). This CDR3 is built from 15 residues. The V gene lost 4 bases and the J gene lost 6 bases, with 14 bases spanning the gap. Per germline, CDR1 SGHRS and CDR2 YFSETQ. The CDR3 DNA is TGCGCCAGCAGCCCTAGGGGGAACAGTAATTCACCCCTCCACTTT. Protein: CASSPRGNSNSPLHF.